These T cell receptor beta chains were read from a single sample in a study of blood T cells in healthy people across ages. MiXCR was run by TCRdb on the 5' RACE reads, yielding one entry per CDR3 protein. The sample has about 900,000 distinct CDR3 sequences, 45% to 50% seen once. Sequencing input: blood. The source is a man under 40 in good health. CDR3s include the opening cysteine and the closing phenylalanine or tryptophan.

v_call | cdr3_aa
TRBV29-1 | CSGGLAPSTDTQYF
TRBV7-9 | CASSSGTSDIQYF
TRBV9 | CASSVGLGATDTQYF
TRBV12-3/TRBV12-4 | CASSLGWAVGLSEAFF
TRBV20-1 | CSAPSTSGKETQYF
TRBV11-3 | CASSLGGARVNIQYF
TRBV11-1 | CASSLALLGTGGRSSYNEQFF
TRBV6-1 | CASSKGQGGGNQPQHF
TRBV2 | CASRDLGDSPLHF
TRBV5-1 | CASGTGDGNEQYF
TRBV5-1 | CASSSGTNYNEQFF
TRBV7-9 | CAGSSDTGELFF
TRBV5-1 | CASSSSPGLVYEQYF
TRBV3-1 | CASSQGPQISSYNEQFF
TRBV5-1 | CASSLDWGTGTEAFF
TRBV6-6 | CASSRPRNEQYF
TRBV18 | CASSSRTGPPDTQYF